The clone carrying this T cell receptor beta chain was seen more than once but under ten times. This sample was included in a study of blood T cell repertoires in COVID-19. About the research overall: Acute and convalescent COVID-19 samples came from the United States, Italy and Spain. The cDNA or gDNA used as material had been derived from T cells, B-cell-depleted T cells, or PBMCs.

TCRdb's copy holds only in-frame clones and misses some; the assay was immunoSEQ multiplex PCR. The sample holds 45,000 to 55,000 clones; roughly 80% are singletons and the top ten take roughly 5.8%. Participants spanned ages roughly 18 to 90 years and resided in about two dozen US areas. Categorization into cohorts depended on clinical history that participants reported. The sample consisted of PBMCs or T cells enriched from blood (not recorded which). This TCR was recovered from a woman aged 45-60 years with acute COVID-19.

CDR3 amino acids: CASSYHLEGQRTYGYTF. CDR3 DNA sequence: TGTGCCAGCAGTTACCATTTGGAGGGACAGCGAACCTATGGCTACACCTTC. The chain carries TRBV28 and TRBJ1-2; 7 bases align to TRBD1. CDR3 length: 17 amino acids. Germline V gives CDR1 MDHEN, CDR2 SYDVKM. Trimming at V came to 4 bases and at J to 4 bases, leaving 15 bases not matched to a gene.